This entry lists 5 T cell receptor beta chains sequenced from one sample in a study of blood T cells in healthy people across ages. A second 7 to 11 cycle PCR used barcoded and J-beta primers. TCRdb reprocessed the 5' RACE reads via MiXCR and lists one record per CDR3 protein. The sample holds hundreds of thousands of distinct CDR3 sequences, 58% seen once. Sequencing input: blood. Source of these receptors: a man under 40 in good health.

J is TRBJ1-6 and V is TRBV9, with 8 positions matching TRBD1. The CDR3 length is 15 residues. J lost 10 bases, V lost 0 bases, and 6 bases had no gene match. Germline CDR1 reads SGDLS; CDR2 reads YYNGEE. CDR3 in amino acids: CASSVAGGGQSPLHF. The CDR3 DNA reads as TGTGCCAGCAGCGTAGCAGGGGGCGGTCAGTCACCCCTCCACTTT.

There are a few counts of this clonotype. The chain is built from TRBV6-1 and TRBJ2-5; weak D call: TRBD1 (6 bases). The CDR3 has 14 residues. Trimming took 6 bases from V and 5 from J, leaving 16 bases between them. Germline V CDR1 and CDR2: MNHNS, SASEGT. This CDR3 reads CASSLDSSWETQYF. As DNA, the CDR3 is TGTGCCAGCAGCTTGGACAGCTCGTGGGAGACCCAGTACTTC.

The chain recombines TRBV20-1 with TRBJ2-7; weak D call: TRBD2 (5 bases). CDR3 size: 12 residues. V was cut by 3 bases and J by 2 bases, with 8 bases left in between. Germline CDR1 reads DFQATT; CDR2 reads SNEGSKA (reference sequence). The CDR3 loop reads CSASGDAYEQYF. The CDR3 nucleotides read TGCAGTGCTAGCGGGGATGCCTACGAGCAGTACTTC.

This clonotype was found a few times. The V gene is TRBV7-9, the J gene TRBJ2-3; 10 bases fit TRBD2. The germline gives CDR1 SEHNR, CDR2 FQNEAQ (reference sequence). V dropped 3 bases and J dropped 6; count of bases not matched to a gene: 6. This CDR3 has 15 amino acids. CDR3 amino acids: CASSFGLADTDTQYF. The CDR3 coding sequence is TGTGCCAGCAGCTTCGGACTAGCGGACACGGATACGCAGTATTTT.

This clonotype was detected only a few times. CDR3: CASSSAGTGRARVYNEQFF. The CDR3 DNA reads as TGCGCCAGCAGCTCGGCGGGGACAGGCCGTGCCAGGGTCTACAATGAGCAGTTCTTC. This chain joins TRBV5-1 and TRBJ2-1; TRBD1 matches at 8 bases. The CDR3 runs 19 residues. In germline, CDR1 is SGHRS, CDR2 YFSETQ. Losses at the gene ends were 3 bases for V and 3 bases for J; bases not matched to a gene: 17.